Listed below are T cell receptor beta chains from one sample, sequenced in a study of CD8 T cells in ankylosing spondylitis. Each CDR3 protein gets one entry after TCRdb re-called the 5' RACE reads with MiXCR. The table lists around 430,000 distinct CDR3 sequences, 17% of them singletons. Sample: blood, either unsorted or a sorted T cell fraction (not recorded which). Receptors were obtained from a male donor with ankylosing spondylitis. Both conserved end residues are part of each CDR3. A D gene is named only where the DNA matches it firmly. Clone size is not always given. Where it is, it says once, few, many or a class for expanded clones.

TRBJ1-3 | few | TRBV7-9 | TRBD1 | TGTGCCAGCAGCGGGCGGGACAGGGTCTCTGGAAACACCATATATTTT | CASSGRDRVSGNTIYF
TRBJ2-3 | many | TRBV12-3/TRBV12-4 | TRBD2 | TGTGCCAGCAGTTTGACTAGCGGGAGGGATACGCAGTATTTT | CASSLTSGRDTQYF
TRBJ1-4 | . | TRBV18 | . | TGTGCCAGCTCGAAGGACGGACAGTCGAATGAAAAACTGTTTTTT | CASSKDGQSNEKLFF
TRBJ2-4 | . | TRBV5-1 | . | TGCGCCAGCAGCTTGGGGCGGGGCCTAGCCAAAAACATTCAGTACTTC | CASSLGRGLAKNIQYF
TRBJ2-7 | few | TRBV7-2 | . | TGTGCCAGCAGCTTAGCCCGGGGGAAAGTAAACTACGAGCAGTACTTC | CASSLARGKVNYEQYF
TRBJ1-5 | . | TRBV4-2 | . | TGTGCCAGCAGCCAAGATGCAGGGTGGGGGCCCCAGCATTTT | CASSQDAGWGPQHF
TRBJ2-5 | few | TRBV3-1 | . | TGTGCCAGCAGCCAAAGTCTGAGCGGCCAAGAGACCCAGTACTTC | CASSQSLSGQETQYF
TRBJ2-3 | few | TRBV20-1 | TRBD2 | TGCAGAGTCACCGGCGGGGGTACGCAGTATTTT | CRVTGGGTQYF
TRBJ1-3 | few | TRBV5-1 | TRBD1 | TGCGCCAGCAGCTTGTCATCGACAGGGGGAAACACCATATATTTT | CASSLSSTGGNTIYF
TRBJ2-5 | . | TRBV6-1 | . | TGTGCCAGCAGTGAAGTTGTGGGACTCAAAGGAGAGACCCAGTACTTC | CASSEVVGLKGETQYF
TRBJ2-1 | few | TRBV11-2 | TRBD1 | TGTGCCAGCAGCTTAGGGCGACAGGGCCTCTCCTACAATGAGCAGTTCTTC | CASSLGRQGLSYNEQFF
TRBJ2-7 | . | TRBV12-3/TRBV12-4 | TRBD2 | TGTGCCAGCAGTCCGGGGGGGACTAGCGGGACCCTTTACGAGCAGTACTTC | CASSPGGTSGTLYEQYF
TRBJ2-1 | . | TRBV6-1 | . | TGTGCCAGCAGTCAACCGACTTCCTTCTCCTACAATGAGCAGTTCTTC | CASSQPTSFSYNEQFF
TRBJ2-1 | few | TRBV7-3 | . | TGTGCCAGCAGTAACAGCCTGGCTTTTGGGAATGAGCAGTTCTTC | CASSNSLAFGNEQFF
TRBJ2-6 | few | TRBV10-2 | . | TGCGCCAGCCTGATATCTGGGGCCAACGTCCTGACTTTC | CASLISGANVLTF
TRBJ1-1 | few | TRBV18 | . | TGTGCCAGCTCAAATAGACAGGCTACGAACACTGAAGCTTTCTTT | CASSNRQATNTEAFF
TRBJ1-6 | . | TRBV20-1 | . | TGCAGTGCTAGAGCCACTGGGGCAGGGGATAATTCACCCCTCCACTTT | CSARATGAGDNSPLHF
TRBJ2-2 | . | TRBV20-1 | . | TGCAGTGCTAAGAGCGGTGGTGGGGGCACCGGGGAGCTGTTTTTT | CSAKSGGGGTGELFF
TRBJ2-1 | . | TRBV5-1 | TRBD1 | TGCGCCAGCACCCCCTTAGCAGGACAGGGTAGAAATGAGCAGTTCTTC | CASTPLAGQGRNEQFF
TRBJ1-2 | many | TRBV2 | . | TGTGCCAGCAGTCCCCGAGGCAGGAGCGGCTACACCTTC | CASSPRGRSGYTF